The T cell receptor (beta chain) under discussion was sequenced for a study of T cell repertoires in cytomegalovirus infection. Study context: Shared public TCR beta signatures pointed to both CMV infection and a matching HLA type.

This CDR3 has 15 residues. Germline V gives CDR1 SGHDN, CDR2 FVKESK. V lost 3 bases and J 1 base, leaving 9 bases between the germline ends. TCRdb re-called the reads through MiXCR, storing one row per CDR3 protein. The sample holds fewer than 200,000 distinct CDR3 sequences, approximately 19% seen once. Broader study findings: CMV carriers having the relevant HLA were flagged by cumulative public TCR beta family frequency. HLA-C-restricted CMV clonotypes gave the most frequent clonotype in two of eight donors.

Comments on this clonotype: Its antigen is as yet unknown.

This rearrangement joins TRBV14 to TRBJ2-2; a weak D match, TRBD1 (6 bases). The source of this sequence is a human donor in good health (CMV status not recorded). Some clones in this sample may be carry-over from other donors' samples. The sample was PBMCs. CDR3 in amino acids: CASSHLGGNTGELFF. The CDR3 region has the DNA TGTGCCAGCAGCCACCTAGGGGGGAACACCGGGGAGCTGTTTTTT.